This T cell receptor beta chain was recovered during a study of human T cells and chemical hapten exposure (dated by TCRdb to the early 2020s). Study-level background: For sensitization, 2% DPC in acetone was applied to an approximately 2 cm by approximately 2 cm area of upper inner arm skin. In alopecia patients, the study followed how the peripheral blood TCR repertoire changed in vivo over primary and secondary sensitization to diphenylcyclopropenone (DPC), a hapten. Blood for TCR sequencing was provided by twenty-nine alopecia patients at one to four time points (pre-sensitization, 2, 6 and 24 weeks). Patch testing was performed on the upper back with Finn chambers containing 0.01% DPC, and the patch tests were scored after 6 days according to International Contact Dermatitis Research Group standards. Blood samples were taken from patients before sensitization (week 0) and at 2, 6 and about 24 weeks after DPC sensitization. Libraries were combined into a pool for sequencing, and differences in TCR yield between samples came mainly from small differences in library volumes within the pool. Most of the patients in the cohort were female, and the cohort covered alopecia areata with under or over 50% scalp involvement, alopecia totalis and alopecia universalis. Patients additionally received weekly therapeutic DPC doses to the scalp throughout the roughly 24-week study period. What the work shows at the level of the full study, not this receptor alone: Significantly more large CDR3 similarity clusters were formed by expanded TCRs than by pre-sensitization or healthy control sets, consistent with antigen-driven responses. After repeated subsampling, the strength of the expansion versus patch-test correlation and the threshold at which it became significant changed. All patients had alopecia, a presumed autoimmune disease, so their immune response might differ from that of healthy individuals. The number of TCRs above 1 in 1000 frequency did not change with DPC sensitization; there was no evidence of global repertoire structure alterations. The number of PT1 expanded TCRs positively correlated with patch test score, significant at thresholds 8, 16 and 32 but not 4.

This clonotype was observed many times. No antigen is known for it. Base-call qualities are not available, and no considerably larger clone is one nucleotide away. Sequences MGHRA (CDR1) and YSYEKL (CDR2) are obtained from the germline V gene. Trimming takes 1 base from V and 0 bases from J, and the germline ends sit 13 bases apart. The CDR3 covers 18 residues, taking in both the cysteine and the phenylalanine. The CDR3 DNA has 54 bases and is translated from base 1. The library came from RACE. The sample was run on a NextSeq 500. During library preparation, unique molecular identifiers were attached to individual cDNA molecules so that TCRs could be counted in a quantitative, reproducible way. From each blood RNA sample, both TCR alpha and TCR beta chains were sequenced. The study's own analysis went as follows. Samples had a median of approximately 96,000 TCRs, with a range from about 23,224 to 750,000. V, J and CDR3 annotation of the TCR reads was carried out using the Decombinator software suite. For PS versus PT1 abundance plots, all samples were subsampled to the same number of TCRs (28,000). TCRs were defined as expanded if absent before sensitization and observed at least eight times at the 2-week time point. TCRdb cleaned the public reads at Q25 with fastp, built clones with MiXCR and kept in-frame beta chains. Each CDR3 protein appears once, grouped with its most common genes and DNA. TCRdb, not the authors, supplied the V and J calls. In this sample the table shows about 380,000 distinct CDR3 sequences, around 5% of which occur a single time. 2% to 2.5% of the sample lies in the top ten.

Reading the label with the study, this specimen's time point is: patch test 1, 2 weeks after DPC sensitization. The treatment or condition label corresponds to: therapeutic diphenylcyclopropenone sensitization with weekly scalp DPC. At each patch-test visit, blood was drawn before the patch test was applied. Patients were eligible if aged 18 to 70, diagnosed with alopecia and judged suitable for DPC therapy, and pregnant patients were excluded. Unfractionated whole blood was collected in Tempus Blood RNA tubes, and total RNA was extracted from that blood. Recombination linked TRBV4-1 to TRBJ2-6; the D gene cannot be named for sure. The TCR comes from a woman between 50 and 59 years old with alopecia areata. Some clones in this sample may be carry-over from other donors' samples. The material sequenced was whole blood, taken in connection with sensitization to the hapten diphenylcyclopropenone (DPC). The nucleotide sequence is given as TGCGCCAGCAGCCAAGGCCCACAAGCCTCCTCTGGGGCCAACGTCCTGACTTTC. Its product reads: CASSQGPQASSGANVLTF.